This TCR beta chain was documented in a study of blood T cell repertoires in COVID-19. Study background: COVID-19 samples collected from the United States, Italy and Spain covered acute and convalescent phases. Sources were T cells, B-cell-depleted T cells, or PBMCs; the material itself was cDNA or gDNA.

The germline gives CDR1 GTSNPN, CDR2 SVGIG (reference sequence). Trimming took off 2 bases at V and 5 bases at J, with 13 bases between the two ends. CDR3 length: 14 amino acids. The authors' processing: From reference gene primer amplification, estimates of nucleated cell counts were derived. Here immunoSEQ multiplex PCR was the method, and the copy in TCRdb shows in-frame clones only, minus some. D and trimming were read from the DNA, whereas the V and J calls and clone size are those reported in that table. The table lists over 10,000 clones, around 76% of them singletons. The chain combines TRBV30 with TRBJ1-5; tentatively, D is TRBD1 (6 bases). The clonotype originates from a woman older than 75 with acute or convalescent COVID-19. Sequenced sample: peripheral blood. The CDR3 sequence is CAWSREGGYQPQHF. In nucleotides, the CDR3 is TGTGCCTGGAGTCGGGAGGGGGGATATCAGCCCCAGCATTTT.